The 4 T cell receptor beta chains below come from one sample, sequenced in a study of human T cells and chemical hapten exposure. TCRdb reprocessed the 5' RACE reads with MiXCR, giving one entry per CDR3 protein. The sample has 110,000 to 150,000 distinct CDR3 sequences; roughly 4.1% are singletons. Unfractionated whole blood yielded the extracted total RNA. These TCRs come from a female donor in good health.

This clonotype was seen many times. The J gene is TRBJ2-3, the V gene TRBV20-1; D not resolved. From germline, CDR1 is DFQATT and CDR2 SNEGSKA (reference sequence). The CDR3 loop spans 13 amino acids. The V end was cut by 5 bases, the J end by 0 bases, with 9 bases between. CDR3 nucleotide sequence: TGCAGTGCTTCCCGTAGGAGCACAGATACGCAGTATTTT. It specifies CSASRRSTDTQYF.

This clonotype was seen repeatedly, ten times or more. The CDR3 DNA reads TGCAGTGCTAGAGATCATGCGAGGTACCAGTTAAACACTGAAGCTTTCTTT. Translation: CSARDHARYQLNTEAFF. This chain links TRBV20-1 with TRBJ1-1; the D is unclear. In germline, CDR1 is DFQATT, CDR2 SNEGSKA (reference sequence). The CDR3 has 17 residues. V was cut by 0 bases and J by 2 bases, with 19 bases left in between.

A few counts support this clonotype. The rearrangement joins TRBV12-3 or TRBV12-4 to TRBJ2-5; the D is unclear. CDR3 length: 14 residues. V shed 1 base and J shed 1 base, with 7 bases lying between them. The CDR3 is CASSLGFSQETQYF. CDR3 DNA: TGTGCCAGCAGTTTAGGTTTCAGCCAAGAGACCCAGTACTTC.

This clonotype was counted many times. The CDR3: CASSAAPQETQYF. The CDR3, as DNA: TGTGCCAGCAGCGCCGCACCACAAGAGACCCAGTACTTC. The chain combines TRBV9 with TRBJ2-5; D not resolved. Deletions cut 3 bases from V and 2 bases from J, with 8 bases between. The CDR3 is 13 residues long. CDR1 is SGDLS and CDR2 is YYNGEE in the germline V gene.